These T cell receptor beta chains were read from a single sample in a study of blood T cell repertoires in COVID-19. The assay was immunoSEQ multiplex PCR, and TCRdb's table has in-frame clones only and misses some. The repertoire consists of 70,000 to 95,000 clones, with around 90% occurring once and the leading ten covering less than 3.5%. Sequencing was carried out using peripheral blood. These receptors were collected from a man aged 50 to 59 with COVID-19, enrolled during active disease. Each CDR3 is given with its conserved first and last residue. D genes are given only for firm matches. Not all rows give a size; the values are once, few, many and, for expanded clones, a class.

TRBJ1-4	-	-	TRBV7-2	CASSLRQEEKLFF	TGTGCCAGCAGCCTCCGACAGGAGGAAAAACTGTTTTTT
TRBJ1-3	-	-	TRBV5-1	CASSPFQGSAGNTIYF	TGCGCCAGCAGCCCTTTCCAGGGGTCCGCTGGAAACACCATATATTTT
TRBJ2-2	-	-	TRBV5-1	CASSPPQGYTGELFF	TGCGCCAGCAGCCCCCCGCAGGGTTACACCGGGGAGCTGTTTTTT
TRBJ2-3	-	-	TRBV6-5	CASRSTGTPYF	TGTGCCAGCAGGTCCACAGGGACGCCGTATTTT
TRBJ2-5	-	TRBD2	TRBV10-1	CASSEGGLGRETQYF	TGCGCCAGCAGTGAGGGGGGACTAGGGCGAGAGACCCAGTACTTC
TRBJ1-2	-	TRBD1	TRBV10-3	CAIRGDRGYGYTF	TGTGCCATCAGAGGAGACAGGGGCTATGGCTACACCTTC
TRBJ2-2	-	-	TRBV7-7	CASSLGITGELFF	TGTGCTAGCAGCTTAGGTATAACCGGGGAGCTGTTTTTT
TRBJ1-2	-	-	TRBV5-1	CASSLTGLPRPTEAF	TGCGCCAGCAGCTTAACAGGGCTACCCAGACCCACTGAAGCCTTC
TRBJ2-2	-	-	TRBV7-9	CASSLTTFTQLGELFF	TGTGCCAGCAGCTTAACTACATTCACTCAACTGGGGGAGCTGTTTTTT
TRBJ2-1	-	-	TRBV6-4	CATWRGYNEQFF	TGTGCCACATGGAGGGGCTACAATGAGCAGTTCTTC
TRBJ2-7	-	-	TRBV19	CASSPASSYEQYF	TGTGCCAGTAGCCCAGCGAGCTCCTACGAGCAGTACTTC
TRBJ2-7	-	TRBD1	TRBV27	CAPQTGSYEQYF	TGTGCCCCCCAGACAGGGTCCTACGAGCAGTACTTC
TRBJ1-4	-	-	TRBV19	CASRRDSEKLFF	TGTGCCAGTCGCCGGGACTCTGAAAAACTGTTTTTT
TRBJ1-5	-	TRBD1	TRBV4-3	CASSQVVTGGVHNQPQHF	TGCGCCAGCAGCCAAGTTGTAACAGGGGGGGTCCACAATCAGCCCCAGCATTTT
TRBJ2-7	once	-	TRBV2	CASKTGYYEQYF	TGTGCCAGCAAGACGGGATACTACGAGCAGTACTTC
TRBJ1-6	-	-	TRBV4-2	CASSQDRAGYSPLHF	TGTGCCAGCAGCCAAGATCGGGCAGGGTATTCACCCCTCCACTTT
TRBJ2-5	once	-	TRBV10-3	CAISDVQGGETQYF	TGTGCCATCAGTGATGTCCAGGGTGGTGAGACCCAGTACTTC
TRBJ2-7	once	-	TRBV27	CASSSRQGSRGSYEQYF	TGTGCCAGCAGTTCCCGGCAGGGTAGCAGGGGTTCCTACGAGCAGTACTTC
TRBJ2-1	once	TRBD2	TRBV4-2	CASSQDSTSGGAYEQFF	TGTGCCAGCAGCCAAGATTCGACTAGCGGGGGGGCCTATGAGCAGTTCTTC
TRBJ1-5	-	-	TRBV21-1	CASSKPGGRVDSNQPQHF	TGTGCCAGCAGCAAACCAGGGGGGCGAGTCGATAGCAATCAGCCCCAGCATTTT
TRBJ2-1	-	TRBD1	TRBV15	CATSKYRGLDEQFF	TGTGCCACCAGCAAGTACAGGGGGTTAGATGAGCAGTTCTTC
TRBJ2-2	-	TRBD1	TRBV28	CASSQNRGRAGELFF	TGTGCCAGCAGTCAGAACAGGGGGCGCGCCGGGGAGCTGTTTTTT
TRBJ1-2	-	-	TRBV2	CASSVREGNGYTF	TGTGCCAGCAGTGTAAGGGAGGGGAACGGCTACACCTTC
TRBJ2-1	-	-	TRBV2	CASSARVEQFF	TGTGCCAGCAGTGCAAGAGTTGAGCAGTTCTTC
TRBJ2-7	once	TRBD2	TRBV4-2	CASSSRTSGGYSYEQYF	TGTGCCAGCAGCTCGAGGACTAGCGGGGGGTACTCCTACGAGCAGTACTTC
TRBJ2-7	-	TRBD2	TRBV6-5	CASSFYRTSGGYEQYF	TGTGCCAGCAGTTTTTATAGGACTAGCGGGGGGTACGAGCAGTACTTC
TRBJ2-3	-	-	TRBV29-1	CSVASGTQYF	TGCAGCGTGGCCAGTGGTACGCAGTATTTT
TRBJ2-7	-	TRBD2	TRBV19	CASSIRLAGNIGEQYF	TGTGCCAGTAGTATAAGACTAGCGGGGAACATCGGCGAGCAGTACTTC
TRBJ2-3	-	-	TRBV15	CATSKPPGDTQYF	TGTGCCACCAGCAAGCCGCCAGGAGATACGCAGTATTTT
TRBJ2-2	-	-	TRBV24-1	CATSDLGTRSRAGELFF	TGTGCCACCAGTGATTTAGGGACACGGTCCAGGGCCGGGGAGCTGTTTTTT
TRBJ1-6	-	TRBD1	TRBV2	CASSVKGADSPLHF	TGTGCCAGCAGTGTTAAGGGGGCTGATTCACCCCTCCACTTT
TRBJ1-5	-	-	TRBV6-2/TRBV6-3	CASSYGWAGIQPQHF	TGTGCCAGCAGTTACGGGTGGGCAGGTATTCAGCCCCAGCATTTT
TRBJ1-5	-	TRBD1	TRBV15	CATSPTHRGSNQPQHF	TGTGCCACCAGCCCTACACACAGGGGTAGCAATCAGCCCCAGCATTTT
TRBJ2-1	-	-	TRBV19	CASGPEPYNEQFF	TGTGCCAGTGGGCCAGAGCCCTACAATGAGCAGTTCTTC
TRBJ1-1	-	-	TRBV6-2/TRBV6-3	CASSYSGQIDEAFF	TGTGCCAGCAGTTACTCTGGACAGATAGACGAAGCTTTCTTT
TRBJ1-5	-	-	TRBV11-2	CASILRIRGNQPQHF	TGTGCCAGCATCCTTAGGATCAGGGGCAATCAGCCCCAGCATTTT
TRBJ2-7	-	TRBD1	TRBV10-3	CAIKERTGDGNEQYF	TGTGCCATCAAAGAACGGACAGGGGATGGGAACGAGCAGTACTTC
TRBJ1-2	few	-	TRBV5-4	CATVAGGLDYGYTF	TGTGCCACCGTAGCCGGGGGTCTGGACTATGGCTACACCTTC
TRBJ1-5	-	-	TRBV2	CASSEPGAGVQPQHF	TGTGCCAGCAGTGAACCGGGGGCGGGAGTTCAGCCCCAGCATTTT
TRBJ1-3	-	TRBD1	TRBV10-1	CASRLHRGSGNTIYF	TGCGCCAGCAGATTGCACAGGGGGTCTGGAAACACCATATATTTT
TRBJ2-3	-	TRBD2	TRBV19	CASSSPGLASTDTQYF	TGTGCCAGTAGTTCACCGGGACTAGCGAGCACAGATACGCAGTATTTT
TRBJ2-3	-	-	TRBV18	CASSARGLDADTQYF	TGTGCCAGCTCTGCCAGGGGTTTAGATGCAGATACGCAGTATTTT
TRBJ1-5	-	-	TRBV19	CASSSLQGPRSQPQHF	TGTGCCAGTAGTAGCCTACAGGGACCTAGGTCTCAGCCCCAGCATTTT
TRBJ1-6	-	-	TRBV11-2	CASSFEASYNSPLHF	TGTGCCAGCAGCTTTGAGGCGTCCTATAATTCACCCCTCCACTTT
TRBJ2-1	-	TRBD1	TRBV6-1	CASSEGVGTGGNEQFF	TGTGCCAGCAGTGAAGGGGTAGGGACAGGGGGCAATGAGCAGTTCTTC
TRBJ2-3	-	TRBD2	TRBV7-9	CASSPLAGPDTQYF	TGTGCCAGCAGCCCACTAGCGGGGCCGGATACGCAGTATTTT
TRBJ2-3	-	TRBD2	TRBV19	CASSMRGDTDTQYF	TGTGCCAGTAGTATGCGGGGGGACACAGATACGCAGTATTTT